A selection of T cell receptor beta chains follows, all from one sample in a study of blood T cell repertoires in COVID-19. Only in-frame clones appear in the TCRdb table, and some are missing; sequencing was by immunoSEQ multiplex PCR. The profile shows 200,000 to 250,000 clones, around 80% of them singletons. The sequenced material came from peripheral blood. These receptors all come from an elderly woman with COVID-19, enrolled during active disease. The CDR3 runs from the conserved cysteine through the conserved F or W. A D gene is named only where the DNA matches it firmly. Clone size appears in some rows only: once, few, many, or a class for an expanded clone.

TGTGCCAGCTCTCAGGGACAGAGTTACCCTAACTATGGCTACACCTTC	CASSQGQSYPNYGYTF	TRBD1	16	TRBJ1-2	.	TRBV18
TGTGCCAGCAGCAGAGGGAGGTTGGTATACAATGAGCAGTTCTTC	CASSRGRLVYNEQFF	.	15	TRBJ2-1	.	TRBV11-2
TGTGCCAGCAGAGACAGGGACGCTGAAGCTTTCTTT	CASRDRDAEAFF	TRBD1	12	TRBJ1-1	once	TRBV12-3/TRBV12-4
TGTGCCAGCAGTTTAAACAGGGGGGGCACTGAAGCTTTCTTT	CASSLNRGGTEAFF	TRBD1	14	TRBJ1-1	once	TRBV27
TGCGCCAGCAGCTTCGAGACAGGGAGATACGAGCAGTACTTC	CASSFETGRYEQYF	TRBD1	14	TRBJ2-7	.	TRBV5-1
TGTGCCAGCAGCTTGGCCGTGAACACCGGGGAGCTGTTTTTT	CASSLAVNTGELFF	.	14	TRBJ2-2	.	TRBV5-4
TGTGCCAGCAGGAGCGACAGGGGAACAAATCAGCCCCAGCATTTT	CASRSDRGTNQPQHF	TRBD1	15	TRBJ1-5	.	TRBV7-2
TGCGCCAGCAGCTTGGGACAGGGAGCCGGGGAGCTGTTTTTT	CASSLGQGAGELFF	TRBD1	14	TRBJ2-2	.	TRBV5-1
TGTGCCAGCAGCAGGGGGTCGGGTTCACCCCTCCACTTT	CASSRGSGSPLHF	TRBD1	13	TRBJ1-6	.	TRBV2
TGTGCCAGTAGTGCCCTCAGAATGGCAGATACGCAGTATTTT	CASSALRMADTQYF	.	14	TRBJ2-3	.	TRBV19
TGCGCCAGCAGCGCGGGGGCCATGAACACTGAAGCTTTCTTT	CASSAGAMNTEAFF	.	14	TRBJ1-1	.	TRBV5-1
TGCAGCGTCTTGGGGAGGACCTATGGCTACACCTTC	CSVLGRTYGYTF	.	12	TRBJ1-2	.	TRBV29-1
TGCGCCAGCAGCTCCCAGGGGGAAGAGACCCAGTACTTC	CASSSQGEETQYF	TRBD1	13	TRBJ2-5	.	TRBV5-1
TGCGCCAGCAGCTTAAACTCCGGGATAGGGGAGCAGTACTTC	CASSLNSGIGEQYF	.	14	TRBJ2-7	.	TRBV5-1
TGTGCCAGCAGGACAACACCGAACACTGAAGCTTTCTTT	CASRTTPNTEAFF	.	13	TRBJ1-1	.	TRBV12-3/TRBV12-4
TGCGCCAGCAGCCAACAGGGGACGGTGAACACTGAAGCTTTCTTT	CASSQQGTVNTEAFF	.	15	TRBJ1-1	.	TRBV4-1
TGCGCCAGCAGCTTGACTAGCGGGAAAAATGAGCAGTTCTTC	CASSLTSGKNEQFF	TRBD2	14	TRBJ2-1	once	TRBV5-1